The 5 T cell receptor beta chains below were found in one sample sequenced in a study of T cells after yellow fever vaccination. TCRdb re-derived calls from the 5' RACE reads in MiXCR, one entry per CDR3 protein. Here the sample spans 450,000 to 550,000 distinct CDR3 sequences, about 19% being singletons. The material was PBMCs, obtained 15 days after the yellow fever booster vaccination. These receptors originate from a young man who received the YFV17D yellow fever vaccine.

This clonotype has more than one count but fewer than ten. The chain is built from TRBV6-5 and TRBJ2-2, with no clear D. V gave up 0 bases and J gave up 6 bases, with 11 bases separating them. The CDR3 contains 15 residues. Germline V lookup: CDR1 MNHEY, CDR2 SVGAGI. The CDR3 sequence: CASSYSVQVAGELFF. CDR3 nucleotide sequence: TGTGCCAGCAGTTACTCGGTTCAAGTGGCCGGGGAGCTGTTTTTT.

The genes are TRBV5-4 and TRBJ2-1; D may be TRBD1 (6 bases). The CDR3 sequence is 14 residues long. CDR1 SGHNT and CDR2 YYREEE come from the germline V gene (reference sequence). The V gene lost 0 bases and the J gene lost 6 bases, with 10 bases spanning the gap. For the CDR3, the DNA is TGTGCCAGCAGCTTGGACAGGGCGTCCAATGAGCAGTTCTTC. This codes for CASSLDRASNEQFF.

This clonotype was seen a handful of times. CDR3 residues: CASSRSDRGQETQYF. The DNA for the CDR3 is TGTGCCAGCAGCCGATCCGACAGGGGCCAAGAGACCCAGTACTTC. This chain links TRBV14 with TRBJ2-5; 8 positions agree with TRBD1. J was trimmed by 1 base and V by 4 bases; bases with no gene match: 5. The CDR3 spans 15 residues. CDR1 SGHDN and CDR2 FVKESK come from the germline V gene.

CDR3 DNA: TGTGCCAGCAGTTGGACTGGGACTTTCAAAGAGACCCAGTACTTC. It yields the protein CASSWTGTFKETQYF. This chain uses TRBV9 with TRBJ2-5; the D gene is possibly TRBD2 (6 bases). This CDR3 has 15 residues. Trimming left V 5 bases short and J 3 bases short, with 17 bases between. Germline lookup yields CDR1 SGDLS and CDR2 YYNGEE.

The chain carries TRBV7-2 and TRBJ1-2; no reliable D call. The CDR3 runs to 14 residues. Germline V gene data show CDR1 as SGHTA and CDR2 as FQGNSA. Trimming took 5 bases from V and 4 from J, leaving 14 bases between them. CDR3 bases: TGTGCCAGCAGCGCCGGGCCCCGGGTCTATGGCTACACCTTC. Protein product: CASSAGPRVYGYTF.